Below, 32 T cell receptor beta chains from the same sample are listed, as sequenced in a study of identical twins (TCRdb year 2016). The receptor library was made with 5' RACE. The sample was run on an Illumina HiSeq 2000. TCRdb reworked the public reads: Q25 trimming with fastp, MiXCR clone assembly, productive beta chains retained. For every CDR3 protein sequence, its rows merge into one entry that carries the most common genes and DNA. The sample includes 700,000 to 950,000 distinct CDR3 sequences, with approximately 13% observed a single time. The ten biggest clones cover about 1.6% of the sample. This sample was also put to use in a study of yellow fever vaccine responses in identical twins.

Sequencing was done on a sample of PBMCs. The receptors come from a woman aged 18-30 years in good health.

V and J are TRBV15 and TRBJ2-1; the match to TRBD2 covers 10 bases. Germline CDR1 LNHNV, CDR2 YYDKDF (reference sequence). After removal of 2 bases from V and 1 base from J, the junction contained 2 bases not matched to a gene. This CDR3 has 16 amino acids. CDR3 residues: CATSRFSGGSYNEQFF. DNA for the CDR3: TGTGCCACCAGCAGATTTAGCGGGGGGTCCTACAATGAGCAGTTCTTC.

The gene calls are TRBV20-1 and TRBJ2-7; the D call may be TRBD1 or TRBD2 (5 bases each). This CDR3 comprises 12 residues. Germline V gene sequence: CDR1 DFQATT, CDR2 SNEGSKA (reference sequence). V was clipped by 6 bases and J by 4 bases, with 13 bases between them. DNA for the CDR3: TGCAGTGCGGGTCAGGGAGTGTACGAGCAGTACTTC. This translates into CSAGQGVYEQYF.

The chain's CDR3 is CASSSFQAGKETQYF. The CDR3 coding sequence is TGTGCCAGCAGTTCTTTTCAAGCGGGCAAAGAGACCCAGTACTTC. The V call is TRBV27, the J call TRBJ2-5; perhaps TRBD2 as D (6 bases). Germline CDR1 is MNHEY and CDR2 is SMNVEV (reference sequence). CDR3 length: 15 amino acids. Between the trimmed V and J ends, which lost 4 bases and 3 bases, there was a span of 15 bases.

This clonotype appeared many times. The chain couples TRBV2 to TRBJ2-7; D possibly matches TRBD1 or TRBD2 (6 bases each). The V gene lost 5 bases and the J gene lost 2 bases, with 19 bases spanning the gap. CDR3 length equals 16 residues. CDR1 is SNHLY and CDR2 is FYNNEI in the germline V gene. CDR3 nucleotides: TGTGCCAGCAGTAGTCAGGGGCGGGAACTTACCTACGAGCAGTACTTC. Encoded protein: CASSSQGRELTYEQYF.

About this clonotype: An end of the junction differs from the germline gene, which may be a read error. The rearrangement joins TRBV7-2 to TRBJ2-1; 13 nucleotides agree with TRBD2. The CDR3 consists of 17 residues. Germline CDR1 reads SGHTA; CDR2 reads FQGNSA. CDR3 amino acids: CASSLRWTSGGYNGQFF. The CDR3 nucleotides read TGTGCCAGCAGCCTTCGTTGGACTAGCGGGGGTTACAATGGGCAGTTCTTC.

This clonotype was picked up a small number of times. This chain joins TRBV6-1 and TRBJ1-1; 9 positions agree with TRBD1. The CDR3 runs 15 residues. Trimming cost V 2 bases and J 4 bases; bases outside gene matches: 5. Germline CDR1 reads MNHNS; CDR2 reads SASEGT. CDR3 sequence: CASSETQGASTEAFF. The CDR3 DNA reads TGTGCCAGCAGTGAAACACAGGGGGCCAGCACTGAAGCTTTCTTT.

There are a few counts of this clonotype. CDR3 loop: CASSTADRGRWYGYTF. The CDR3 DNA follows: TGTGCCAGCAGTACCGCCGACAGGGGGCGTTGGTATGGCTACACCTTC. The genes are TRBV12-3 or TRBV12-4 and TRBJ1-2; 10 nucleotides align to TRBD1. CDR3 length equals 16 residues. Trimming at V came to 5 bases and at J to 5 bases, leaving 11 bases not matched to a gene.

The chain combines TRBV7-2 with TRBJ2-7; 8 nucleotides agree with TRBD2. This CDR3 has 14 amino acids. Germline values: CDR1 SGHTA, CDR2 FQGNSA. Trimming at V came to 1 base and at J to 2 bases, leaving 1 base not matched to a gene. The CDR3 protein is CASSLEREPYEQYF. The CDR3 coding sequence is TGTGCCAGCAGCTTAGAGCGGGAGCCCTACGAGCAGTACTTC.

The V call is TRBV15, the J call TRBJ2-1, with D perhaps TRBD1 (5 bases). This CDR3 is 14 amino acids long. Germline assignment: CDR1 LNHNV and CDR2 YYDKDF (reference sequence). With 0 bases removed from V and 4 bases from J, the gap between germline ends came to 7 bases. The CDR3 spells CATSRDRVYNEQFF. The CDR3 region has the DNA TGTGCCACCAGCAGAGACAGGGTGTACAATGAGCAGTTCTTC.

This clonotype was counted a few times. The chain employs TRBV5-1 and TRBJ2-3; D is tentatively TRBD1 or TRBD2 (5 bases each). With 1 base removed from V and 5 bases from J, the gap between germline ends came to 11 bases. Germline assignment: CDR1 SGHRS and CDR2 YFSETQ. CDR3 length equals 14 residues. CDR3 sequence: CASSLPGAQDTQYF. The CDR3 DNA sequence: TGCGCCAGCAGCTTGCCCGGGGCTCAAGATACGCAGTATTTT.

This rearrangement joins TRBV6-2 or TRBV6-3 to TRBJ2-2; D not certain. Trimming took off 6 bases at V and 5 bases at J, with 10 bases between the two ends. The CDR3 is 13 amino acids. Germline V gene data show CDR1 as MNHEY and CDR2 as SVGEGT. The CDR3 DNA is TGTGCCAGCAGGCCAAGCGCAACCGGGGAGCTGTTTTTT. It specifies CASRPSATGELFF.

This clonotype was counted many times. The rearrangement uses TRBV5-1 and TRBJ2-3; D perhaps matches TRBD1 (6 bases). Germline V gene sequence: CDR1 SGHRS, CDR2 YFSETQ. Trimming shortened V by 0 bases and J by 1 base, and 9 bases separated the two germline ends. CDR3 size: 15 residues. The CDR3, as DNA: TGCGCCAGCAGCTTGGATGGACAGCGCACAGATACGCAGTATTTT. The encoded protein is CASSLDGQRTDTQYF.

The J gene is TRBJ2-3, the V gene TRBV20-1; TRBD1 matches at 7 bases. From germline, CDR1 is DFQATT and CDR2 SNEGSKA (reference sequence). This CDR3 comprises 14 residues. V dropped 6 bases and J dropped 4; count of bases not matched to a gene: 10. DNA of the CDR3: TGCAGTGCAGACGGACAGGACCTCCCAGATACGCAGTATTTT. Protein product: CSADGQDLPDTQYF.

In its sample, this clonotype was seen a few times. V is TRBV15 and J is TRBJ2-3, with 10 positions matching TRBD2. Trimming took 8 bases from V and 6 from J; bases not matched to a gene: 14. This CDR3 spans 16 amino acids. CDR1 is LNHNV and CDR2 is YYDKDF in the germline V gene (reference sequence). CDR3 sequence (DNA): TGTGCCACCCGAACAAATAGCGGGGGGCTTGGGGATACGCAGTATTTT. Protein sequence: CATRTNSGGLGDTQYF.

A single count supports this clonotype. This chain links TRBV20-1 with TRBJ2-7; unclear D gene. The CDR3 runs to 16 residues. Trimming removed 4 bases from V and 7 bases from J, with 26 bases in between. Germline CDR1 DFQATT, CDR2 SNEGSKA (reference sequence). As DNA, the CDR3 is TGCAGTGCTAAAGGGCAGCTTGGCAAGGAAGATGGGGAGCAGTACTTC. This codes for CSAKGQLGKEDGEQYF.

This clonotype was detected ten times or more. The J gene is TRBJ2-3, the V gene TRBV5-1; TRBD2 agrees at 12 bases. This CDR3 is 16 amino acids long. V lost 0 bases to trimming and J lost 4 bases; unmatched junction nucleotides: 3. Germline CDR1 is SGHRS and CDR2 is YFSETQ. DNA of the CDR3: TGCGCCAGCAGCTTGGGACTAGCGGGAGCCCCAGATACGCAGTATTTT. Its translation: CASSLGLAGAPDTQYF. The full variable domain, with the rest looked up from reference TRBV5-1 and TRBJ2-3, is KAGVTQTPRYLIKTRGQQVTLSCSPISGHRSVSWYQQTPGQGLQFLFEYFSETQRNKGNFPGRFSGRQFSNSRSEMNVSTLELGDSALYLCASSLGLAGAPDTQYFGPGTRLTVL.

This clonotype was observed a few times. The chain combines TRBV20-1 with TRBJ2-1, with TRBD2 identical over 10 bases. CDR1 DFQATT and CDR2 SNEGSKA come from the germline V gene (reference sequence). This CDR3 comprises 14 residues. J was trimmed by 8 bases and V by 5 bases; bases with no gene match: 9. CDR3 in DNA: TGCAGTGCTGAAGAGCGGGAGGGCCTTCATGAGCAGTTCTTC. It encodes CSAEEREGLHEQFF.

This clonotype was found a few times. The rearrangement links TRBV5-6 to TRBJ2-1, with D perhaps assigned TRBD1 or TRBD2 (5 bases each). The CDR3 spans 17 residues. Trimming stripped 4 bases from V and 3 bases from J, with 20 bases between. The germline CDR1 and CDR2 sequences are SGHDT and YYEEEE. DNA for the CDR3: TGTGCCAGCAGCCACCATTTTGGGACGGACGACTACAATGAGCAGTTCTTC. Translation: CASSHHFGTDDYNEQFF.

The rearrangement uses TRBV28 and TRBJ2-5, with 9 bases fitting TRBD1. The CDR3 sequence is 17 residues long. V trimming: 6 bases; J trimming: 1 base; junction bases outside the gene matches: 12. The germline CDR1 and CDR2 sequences are MDHEN and SYDVKM. CDR3 bases: TGTGCCAGCAGAACCACCTTCGGACAGGGGTTCCAAGAGACCCAGTACTTC. Its translation: CASRTTFGQGFQETQYF.

This clonotype has just a few counts. The chain carries TRBV28 and TRBJ2-5; D is possibly TRBD1 (5 bases). There are 14 residues in the CDR3. The V end lost 7 bases, the J end lost 5 bases, and 17 bases lay between the germline ends. CDR1 is MDHEN, CDR2 SYDVKM, per germline. DNA for the CDR3: TGTGCCAGCATGGGGCGGCTGCTAGGGGAGACCCAGTACTTC. Translating it yields CASMGRLLGETQYF.

CDR3 sequence: CASSPNRGQGVEQFF. CDR3 coding DNA: TGTGCCAGCAGCCCAAACAGGGGACAGGGGGTTGAGCAGTTCTTC. The rearrangement uses TRBV6-1 and TRBJ2-1; 11 bases map to TRBD1. The CDR3 loop spans 15 amino acids. Per germline, CDR1 MNHNS and CDR2 SASEGT. V lost 6 bases and J lost 9; bases outside the gene matches: 10.

The table lists this clonotype with a few counts. This chain connects TRBV27 to TRBJ2-2; TRBD2 matches at 10 bases. In germline, CDR1 is MNHEY, CDR2 SMNVEV (reference sequence). The trim removed 7 bases at V and 4 bases at J, leaving 12 bases unmatched. CDR3 size: 17 residues. This CDR3 reads CASISEGLAGATGELFF. The CDR3 DNA reads as TGTGCCAGCATCAGTGAGGGGCTAGCGGGAGCCACCGGGGAGCTGTTTTTT.

The chain links TRBV19 to TRBJ2-7; no firm D call. The CDR3 runs to 13 residues. V was trimmed by 3 bases and J by 0 bases, leaving 6 bases between them. Germline V lookup: CDR1 LNHDA, CDR2 SQIVND (reference sequence). The chain's CDR3 is CASSIDGSYEQYF. In nucleotides, the CDR3 is TGTGCCAGTAGTATCGACGGCTCCTACGAGCAGTACTTC.

This clonotype was recorded a few times. The chain employs TRBV6-4 and TRBJ1-5, with a tentative D call TRBD1 (6 bases). Germline assignment: CDR1 MRHNA and CDR2 SNTAGT. With 6 bases removed from V and 0 bases from J, the gap between germline ends came to 12 bases. The CDR3 has 15 residues. The CDR3 DNA reads TGTGCCAGCAGGGAACAGGGAAATAGCAATCAGCCCCAGCATTTT. As protein: CASREQGNSNQPQHF.

In this sample, this clonotype turned up a few times. This chain joins TRBV24-1 and TRBJ2-6; the D gene is possibly TRBD1 (6 bases). V was trimmed by 3 bases and J by 0 bases, leaving 8 bases between them. Per germline, CDR1 KGHDR and CDR2 SFDVKD. The CDR3 has 16 residues. The CDR3 reads CATSDQQGSGANVLTF. The CDR3, as DNA: TGTGCCACCAGTGATCAACAGGGCTCTGGGGCCAACGTCCTGACTTTC.

This clonotype was observed a few times. This chain uses TRBV28 with TRBJ2-1, with D uncertain. Germline lookup yields CDR1 MDHEN and CDR2 SYDVKM. Between the trimmed V and J ends, which lost 2 bases and 9 bases, there was a span of 17 bases. CDR3 length equals 15 residues. The CDR3 DNA is TGTGCCAGCAGTTTAATACTGGGGATGGTGAGTGAGCAGTTCTTC. Translated: CASSLILGMVSEQFF.

This clonotype was recorded many times. V is TRBV2 and J is TRBJ2-2, with unresolved D. Germline-derived CDR1 and CDR2 are SNHLY and FYNNEI. This CDR3 spans 13 amino acids. Trimming shortened V by 6 bases and J by 6 bases, and 11 bases separated the two germline ends. CDR3 in amino acids: CASSGNEAGELFF. Written as DNA, the CDR3 is TGTGCCAGCAGCGGAAACGAGGCCGGGGAGCTGTTTTTT.

This clonotype has a count of ten or more. The chain joins TRBV5-1 to TRBJ1-1; D is unresolved. Germline V lookup: CDR1 SGHRS, CDR2 YFSETQ. The CDR3 has 14 residues. V lost 7 bases, J lost 5 bases, and 18 bases lay in between. CDR3 coding DNA: TGCGCCAGCGCAGAAAATAAAGCGTGGACTGAAGCTTTCTTT. This sequence encodes CASAENKAWTEAFF.

The V and J genes are TRBV2 and TRBJ1-1; tentatively, D is TRBD1 (6 bases). V lost 1 base to trimming and J lost 6 bases, with 12 bases between them. From germline, CDR1 is SNHLY and CDR2 FYNNEI. The CDR3 is made up of 14 amino acids. The CDR3 loop reads CASSEGGGWAEAFF. The CDR3 coding sequence is TGTGCCAGCAGTGAAGGCGGGGGCTGGGCTGAAGCTTTCTTT.

This clonotype showed up just a few times. The rearrangement links TRBV28 to TRBJ2-4; TRBD1 is a possible D gene (5 bases). This CDR3 spans 12 amino acids. The ends were cut back, 5 bases at V and 6 bases at J, with 8 bases in the middle. Germline V gene sequence: CDR1 MDHEN, CDR2 SYDVKM. The CDR3 region has the DNA TGTGCCAGCAGTCCCGACAGAAACATTCAGTACTTC. Protein product: CASSPDRNIQYF.

The V call is TRBV3-1, the J call TRBJ2-1; 9 nucleotides line up with TRBD2. Per germline, CDR1 LGHDT and CDR2 YNNKEL (reference sequence). Losses at the gene ends were 0 bases for V and 12 bases for J; bases not matched to a gene: 3. The CDR3 loop spans 13 amino acids. CDR3 DNA sequence: TGTGCCAGCAGCCAAGATCGCGGGAGGGGGCAGTTCTTC. Encoded protein: CASSQDRGRGQFF.

This clonotype was recorded a few times. V and J are TRBV24-1 and TRBJ2-1; D is possibly TRBD1 (6 bases). CDR3 size: 13 residues. From germline, CDR1 is KGHDR and CDR2 SFDVKD. V was shortened by 4 bases and J by 7 bases, with 10 bases between the two germline ends. In DNA, the CDR3 is TGTGCCACCAGTGAAGACAGGAGAAATGAGCAGTTCTTC. Residues: CATSEDRRNEQFF.